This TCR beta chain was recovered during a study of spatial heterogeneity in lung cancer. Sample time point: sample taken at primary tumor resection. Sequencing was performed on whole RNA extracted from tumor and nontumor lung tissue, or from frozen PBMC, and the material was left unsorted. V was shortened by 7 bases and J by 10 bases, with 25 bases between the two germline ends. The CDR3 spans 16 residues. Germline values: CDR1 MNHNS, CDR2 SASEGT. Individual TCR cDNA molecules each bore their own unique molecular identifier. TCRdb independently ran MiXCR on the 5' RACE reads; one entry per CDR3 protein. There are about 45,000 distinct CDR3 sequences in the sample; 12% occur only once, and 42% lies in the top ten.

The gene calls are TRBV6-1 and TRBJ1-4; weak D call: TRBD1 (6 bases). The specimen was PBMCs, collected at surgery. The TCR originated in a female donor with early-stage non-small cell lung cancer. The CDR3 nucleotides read TGTGCCAGCAACCTACCGCCGGGACACACCTCGGGAAAACTGTTTTTT. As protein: CASNLPPGHTSGKLFF.